The 27 T cell receptor beta chains given below trace back to one sample, sequenced in a study of control samples from healthy donors and cancer patients. TCRdb's table, derived via immunoSEQ multiplex PCR, lists solely in-frame clones and lacks some. This sample has more than 95,000 clones, with approximately 87% found just once. The specimen was blood. These TCRs come from a man aged 60-69 years in good health.

The chain recombines TRBV7-3 with TRBJ2-7; 9 bases line up with TRBD1. The V gene's germline CDR1 is SGHTA and CDR2 FQGTGA. Unmatched junction bases numbered 7, after V lost 5 bases and J lost 2 bases. This CDR3 comprises 15 residues. CDR3 DNA: TGTGCCAGCAGCACCCGGGACAGGGAGGCCTACGAGCAGTACTTC. It is translated as CASSTRDREAYEQYF.

The CDR3 spells CASSFLQGGNSPLHF. In nucleotides, the CDR3 is TGTGCCAGCAGTTTCCTACAGGGCGGCAATTCACCCCTCCACTTT. The chain is built from TRBV27 and TRBJ1-6; tentative D call: TRBD1 (6 bases). Germline lookup yields CDR1 MNHEY and CDR2 SMNVEV (reference sequence). Between the trimmed V and J ends, which lost 3 bases and 7 bases, there was a span of 13 bases. This CDR3 region has 15 residues.

This clone was seen once. The CDR3 sequence is CASSESGVGELFF. CDR3 coding DNA: TGTGCCAGCAGTGAGTCAGGCGTCGGGGAGCTGTTTTTT. The V call is TRBV2, the J call TRBJ2-2; D ambiguous. The V end was cut by 3 bases, the J end by 7 bases, with 9 bases between. Germline assignment: CDR1 SNHLY and CDR2 FYNNEI. This CDR3 has 13 residues.

About this clone itself: The junction does not match germline at one end; this may be a read error. The chain couples TRBV7-2 to TRBJ2-7, with D hard to call. The CDR3 length is 13 residues. CDR1 and CDR2 from the germline V gene are SGHTA and FQGNSA. CDR3 protein: CASSLIANYGQYF. Here the CDR3 DNA reads TGTGCCAGCAGCTTAATCGCCAACTACGGGCAGTACTTC. The variable domain in full, with the rest retrieved from reference TRBV7-2 and TRBJ2-7, is GAGVSQSPSNKVTEKGKDVELRCDPISGHTALYWYRQSLGQGLEFLIYFQGNSAPDKSGLPSDRFSAERTGGSVSTLTIQRTQQEDSAVYLCASSLIANYGQYFGPGTRLTVT.

The chain carries TRBV4-1 and TRBJ2-3; possibly TRBD2 for D (6 bases). Looked up from germline, CDR1 is MGHRA and CDR2 is YSYEKL. Trimming removed 1 base at V and 2 bases at J, with 19 bases between. CDR3 length: 18 residues. DNA for the CDR3: TGCGCCAGCAGCCAAGGCGTCTGGGGCGGGGCGATCACAGATACGCAGTATTTT. This gives the protein CASSQGVWGGAITDTQYF.

The V and J genes are TRBV11-2 and TRBJ2-7, with D unclear. The CDR3 sequence is 15 residues long. The ends were cut back, 5 bases at V and 0 bases at J, with 14 bases in the middle. The V gene's germline CDR1 is SGHAT and CDR2 FQNNGV. The CDR3 region has the DNA TGTGCCAGCAGCGCCTCCCATGTAAGCTCCTACGAGCAGTACTTC. Translated: CASSASHVSSYEQYF. Full variable domain (missing parts from reference TRBV11-2 and TRBJ2-7): EAGVAQSPRYKIIEKRQSVAFWCNPISGHATLYWYQQILGQGPKLLIQFQNNGVVDDSQLPKDRFSAERLKGVDSTLKIQPAKLEDSAVYLCASSASHVSSYEQYFGPGTRLTVT.

The V gene is TRBV18, the J gene TRBJ1-3; TRBD1 is a possible D gene (5 bases). The CDR3 sequence is 15 residues long. V lost 2 bases to trimming and J lost 3 bases, with 11 bases between them. The germline V gene has CDR1 KGHSH and CDR2 LQKENI. The CDR3 bases are TGTGCCAGCTCACCAGTCGGCAGGGATGGAAACACCATATATTTT. Amino acids: CASSPVGRDGNTIYF.

The chain has TRBV18 and TRBJ1-2, with 7 bases lining up with TRBD1. The V gene end was trimmed by 6 bases and the J gene end by 4 bases; junction bases not matched to a gene: 8. The germline gives CDR1 KGHSH, CDR2 LQKENI. This CDR3 contains 14 residues. This chain's CDR3 is CASSQDRRPYGYTF. The CDR3 DNA sequence: TGTGCCAGCTCTCAGGACAGGCGACCCTATGGCTACACCTTC.

The rearrangement uses TRBV6-6 and TRBJ2-1; 7 bases agree with TRBD2. There are 12 residues in the CDR3. Germline V lookup: CDR1 MNHNY, CDR2 SVGAGI (reference sequence). Trimming removed 3 bases from V and 9 bases from J; junction bases left unmatched: 2. The CDR3 coding sequence is TGTGCCAGCAGTTATGGCGGGAGTGAGCAGTTCTTC. It encodes CASSYGGSEQFF.

The gene calls are TRBV28 and TRBJ1-6; TRBD1 might be the D (5 bases). This CDR3 is 15 amino acids long. Trimming cost V 4 bases and J 10 bases, with 17 bases left between them. The germline V gene has CDR1 MDHEN and CDR2 SYDVKM. The CDR3 protein is CASSSSAGAESPLHF. In DNA, the CDR3 is TGTGCCAGCAGTTCCTCAGCCGGGGCCGAATCACCCCTCCACTTT.

This chain connects TRBV7-8 to TRBJ2-5; D possibly corresponds to TRBD1 (5 bases). V dropped 4 bases and J dropped 5 bases, with 17 bases sitting between them. The CDR3 has 15 residues. In germline, CDR1 is SGHVS, CDR2 FQNEAQ. The CDR3 here is CASSSSRVGSETQYF. The CDR3 DNA follows: TGTGCCAGCAGCTCAAGCAGGGTAGGGTCGGAGACCCAGTACTTC.

The genes are TRBV5-1 and TRBJ2-7, with 9 positions matching TRBD1. After removal of 3 bases from V and 2 bases from J, the junction contained 9 bases not matched to a gene. CDR3 length equals 16 residues. Germline V gene data show CDR1 as SGHRS and CDR2 as YFSETQ. The chain's CDR3 is CASSWNLGQGTYEQYF. CDR3 DNA: TGCGCCAGCAGCTGGAACCTGGGACAGGGAACCTACGAGCAGTACTTC.

The V call is TRBV30, the J call TRBJ1-1; D is undetermined. The CDR3 extends over 14 amino acids. Germline CDR1 and CDR2: GTSNPN and SVGIG (reference sequence). The V end was cut by 0 bases, the J end by 3 bases, with 11 bases between. CDR3 in amino acids: CAWSVRQAYTEAFF. The CDR3 coding sequence is TGTGCCTGGAGTGTACGTCAGGCTTACACTGAAGCTTTCTTT.

V and J are TRBV5-4 and TRBJ2-7, with D perhaps TRBD2 (6 bases). The CDR3 is 15 amino acids. Germline V gene lookup returns CDR1 SGHNT and CDR2 YYREEE (reference sequence). The V end lost 5 bases, the J end lost 6 bases, and 21 bases lay between the germline ends. In DNA, the CDR3 is TGTGCCAGCAGTAACCGAGAGGGGCTCGGGGGCGAGCAGTACTTC. It yields the protein CASSNREGLGGEQYF.

V and J are TRBV4-1 and TRBJ1-5; D may be TRBD1 (5 bases). This CDR3 region has 15 residues. V shed 0 bases and J shed 5 bases, with 11 bases lying between them. The germline V gene encodes CDR1 MGHRA and CDR2 YSYEKL. The CDR3 DNA reads as TGCGCCAGCAGCCAAGATTGGGGGGTGGATCAGCCCCAGCATTTT. Translating gives CASSQDWGVDQPQHF.

The rearrangement links TRBV9 to TRBJ1-1; 7 bases line up with TRBD1. Germline loops: CDR1 SGDLS, CDR2 YYNGEE. With V trimmed by 8 bases and J by 0 bases, 4 bases remained unmatched. The CDR3 sequence is 13 residues long. DNA for the CDR3: TGTGCCAGTGGGGGGACAGTGAACACTGAAGCTTTCTTT. As protein: CASGGTVNTEAFF.

The chain has TRBV7-7 and TRBJ2-3, with no clear D. Germline V gene data show CDR1 as SSHAT and CDR2 as FNYEAQ (reference sequence). The CDR3 contains 14 residues. Trimming pared 1 base from V and 0 bases from J, leaving 5 bases between. The DNA of the CDR3 is TGTGCCAGCAGCTTAGTGGGGAGCACAGATACGCAGTATTTT. This gives the protein CASSLVGSTDTQYF.

The J gene is TRBJ1-1, the V gene TRBV25-1, with D unresolved. Trimming took 1 base from V and 2 from J, leaving 11 bases between them. The germline V gene encodes CDR1 MGHDK and CDR2 SYGVNS. CDR3 size: 15 residues. This CDR3 is CASSESAGFNTEAFF. DNA for the CDR3: TGTGCCAGCAGTGAATCTGCCGGGTTTAACACTGAAGCTTTCTTT.

The rearrangement uses TRBV28 and TRBJ1-5, with a weak D call TRBD1 (6 bases). Per germline, CDR1 MDHEN and CDR2 SYDVKM. CDR3 length: 13 amino acids. V was trimmed by 7 bases and J by 6 bases, leaving 13 bases between them. CDR3: CASTQDRIQPQHF. The CDR3 DNA reads TGTGCCAGCACCCAGGACAGAATTCAGCCCCAGCATTTT.

The chain joins TRBV7-8 to TRBJ1-3, with D possibly TRBD1 on 5 matching bases. The V end lost 6 bases, the J end lost 0 bases, and 18 bases lay between the germline ends. CDR3 length equals 17 residues. Germline V gives CDR1 SGHVS, CDR2 FQNEAQ. The CDR3 DNA reads TGTGCCAGCAGTCTACCTACACAGGTTCACTCTGGAAACACCATATATTTT. Translation gives CASSLPTQVHSGNTIYF.

CDR3 coding DNA: TGTGCCAGCAGCCGACAGATTTTGAACACTGAAGCTTTCTTT. Its protein product is CASSRQILNTEAFF. J is TRBJ1-1 and V is TRBV5-6, with a weak D call TRBD1 (5 bases). Germline V gene data show CDR1 as SGHDT and CDR2 as YYEEEE. This CDR3 contains 14 residues. Between the trimmed V and J ends, which lost 4 bases and 0 bases, there was a span of 10 bases.

The rearrangement joins TRBV6-9 to TRBJ1-5; D is ambiguous. The germline V gene has CDR1 MNHGY and CDR2 SVAAGI. The CDR3 consists of 16 residues. Trimming took 2 bases from V and 1 from J, leaving 12 bases between them. The chain's CDR3 is CASSYLGNISNQPQHF. The CDR3 DNA reads TGTGCCAGCAGTTATCTGGGGAATATAAGCAATCAGCCCCAGCATTTT.

V gene TRBV11-2 combines with J gene TRBJ1-3; D is unresolved. This CDR3 has 15 amino acids. V lost 4 bases and J lost 0, with 10 bases in between. CDR1 and CDR2 (germline): SGHAT, FQNNGV. The CDR3 DNA sequence: TGTGCCAGCAGCTATACAGCTAGCTCTGGAAACACCATATATTTT. Translating it yields CASSYTASSGNTIYF.

DNA for the CDR3: TGTGCCAGCAGTGAAGTGATGGCGCTGGCTTTCTTT. This encodes CASSEVMALAFF. The chain uses TRBV2 and TRBJ1-1; D is unresolved. The V and J ends lost 1 base and 11 bases respectively, with 11 bases between them. The CDR3 sequence is 12 residues long. Germline assignment: CDR1 SNHLY and CDR2 FYNNEI.

The chain is built from TRBV10-3 and TRBJ2-7; possibly TRBD1 for D (5 bases). Germline lookup yields CDR1 ENHRY and CDR2 SYGVKD. CDR3 length: 14 residues. V lost 4 bases and J 2 bases, leaving 12 bases between the germline ends. CDR3 bases: TGTGCCATCAGTGCTCCGACAGCCCCCTACGAGCAGTACTTC. Translation: CAISAPTAPYEQYF.

The chain recombines TRBV11-2 with TRBJ1-1; the match to TRBD1 covers 7 bases. Per the germline V gene, CDR1 is SGHAT and CDR2 is FQNNGV. The CDR3 contains 13 residues. With V trimmed by 6 bases and J by 5 bases, 6 bases remained unmatched. In DNA, the CDR3 is TGTGCCAGCAGACTTACAGGGGTTACTGAAGCTTTCTTT. Translation gives CASRLTGVTEAFF.

The sample holds one count of this clone. V is TRBV7-8 and J is TRBJ1-5; D is perhaps TRBD1 (5 bases). The CDR3 totals 19 residues. V lost 5 bases and J 0 bases, leaving 23 bases between the germline ends. The germline V gene encodes CDR1 SGHVS and CDR2 FQNEAQ. CDR3 sequence reads: CASSLSAKGRGFSNQPQHF. The CDR3 nucleotides are TGTGCCAGCAGCCTTTCTGCTAAGGGACGGGGATTTAGCAATCAGCCCCAGCATTTT.